The clone carrying this T cell receptor (beta chain) occurred a few times. What it recognizes is unknown. The data derive from a study of cytomegalovirus exposure and HLA in healthy donors. The study's findings and limits: Several top significant clusters appeared, in a later analysis, to be linked to common viral pathogens.

The PCR had 60 Vbeta and 13 Jbeta primers. TCRdb keeps only in-frame clones here, not all; method: immunoSEQ multiplex PCR. In the table there are some 120,000 clones, around 80% of which are singletons. The J segment lost 9 bases and the V segment lost 0 bases, leaving 7 bases of the junction unmatched. The CDR3 runs to 16 residues. The germline V gene encodes CDR1 ENHRY and CDR2 SYGVKD. Sequenced material: PBMCs. The source is a female donor in good health and CMV-seronegative. The rearrangement uses TRBV10-3 and TRBJ1-6; 8 bases map to TRBD1. The CDR3 loop reads CAISESLTGVGSPLHF. The CDR3 nucleotides are TGTGCCATCAGTGAGTCCCTGACAGGGGTCGGTTCACCCCTCCACTTT.